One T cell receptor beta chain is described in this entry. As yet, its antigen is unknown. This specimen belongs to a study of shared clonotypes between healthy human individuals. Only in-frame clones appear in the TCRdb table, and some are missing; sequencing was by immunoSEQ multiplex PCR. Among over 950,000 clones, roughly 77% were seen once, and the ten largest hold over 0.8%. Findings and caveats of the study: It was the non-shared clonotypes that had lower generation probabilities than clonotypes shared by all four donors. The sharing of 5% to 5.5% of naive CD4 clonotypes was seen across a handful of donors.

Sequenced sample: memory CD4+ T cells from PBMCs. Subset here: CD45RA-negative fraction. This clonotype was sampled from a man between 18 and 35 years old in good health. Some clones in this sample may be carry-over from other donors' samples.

CDR3 coding DNA: TGCGCCAGCAGCTTGGAAGTGCGGACCGCGCAGTATTTT. Amino acid sequence: CASSLEVRTAQYF. The rearrangement uses TRBV5-1 and TRBJ2-3; D remains ambiguous. Germline loops: CDR1 SGHRS, CDR2 YFSETQ. This CDR3 comprises 13 residues. Trimming cost V 0 bases and J 10 bases, with 12 bases left between them.